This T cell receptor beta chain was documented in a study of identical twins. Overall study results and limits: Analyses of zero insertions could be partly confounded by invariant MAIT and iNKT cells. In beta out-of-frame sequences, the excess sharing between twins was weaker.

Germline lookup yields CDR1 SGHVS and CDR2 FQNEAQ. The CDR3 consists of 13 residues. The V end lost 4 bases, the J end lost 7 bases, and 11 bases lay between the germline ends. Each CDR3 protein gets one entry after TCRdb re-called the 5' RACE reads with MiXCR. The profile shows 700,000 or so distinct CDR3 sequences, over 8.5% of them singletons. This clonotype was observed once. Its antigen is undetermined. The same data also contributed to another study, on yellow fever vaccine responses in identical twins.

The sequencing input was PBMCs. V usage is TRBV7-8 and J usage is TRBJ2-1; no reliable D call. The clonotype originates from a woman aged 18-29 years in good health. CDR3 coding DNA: TGTGCCAGCAGCTCCGAGTTTGGGAATGAGCAGTTCTTC. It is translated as CASSSEFGNEQFF.